This T cell receptor beta chain was documented in a study of CD8 T cells in Susac syndrome. The authors reverse transcribed roughly 0.5 to 1 ug RNA with random hexamers. TCRdb re-called the immunoSEQ multiplex PCR reads with MiXCR, one entry per CDR3 protein. The sample contains 170,000 or so distinct CDR3 sequences, 93% of which appear only once. The sequenced material came from CD4+ T cells from PBMCs. The origin of this receptor is a human donor with multiple sclerosis.

The CDR3 DNA is TGTGCCAGCAGTTATTCCTACGGGGAGGGTTACGAGCAGTACTTC. Its translation: CASSYSYGEGYEQYF. The chain employs TRBV6-9 and TRBJ2-7; 7 bases match TRBD2. V shed 0 bases and J 4 bases; nucleotides not matched to a gene: 6. The CDR3 contains 15 residues. Germline V gene data show CDR1 as MNHGY and CDR2 as SVAAGI.